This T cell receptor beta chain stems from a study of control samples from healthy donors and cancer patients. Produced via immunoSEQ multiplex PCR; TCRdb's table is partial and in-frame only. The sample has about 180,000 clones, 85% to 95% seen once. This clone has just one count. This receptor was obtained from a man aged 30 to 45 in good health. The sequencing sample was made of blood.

The CDR3 DNA is TGTGCCAGCAGCTTAGGCGGGACAGAAAACATTCAGTACTTC. It encodes CASSLGGTENIQYF. The V and J genes are TRBV13 and TRBJ2-4; 7 bases match TRBD1. The CDR3 runs 14 residues. With V trimmed by 0 bases and J by 5 bases, 1 base remained unmatched. From germline, CDR1 is PRHDT and CDR2 FYEKMQ (reference sequence).